The 28 T cell receptor beta chains below all came from one sample that was sequenced in a study of T cell responses to AZD1222 COVID-19 vaccine. Sequencing was performed with immunoSEQ multiplex PCR; in TCRdb, only in-frame clones are kept and a portion is missing. The sample has around 180,000 clones; roughly 94% are singletons. This specimen consisted of peripheral blood, obtained 28 days after the second AZD1222 dose. These receptors all come from an adult who received the AZD1222 COVID-19 vaccine.

V usage is TRBV19 and J usage is TRBJ1-2; D not certain. The germline V and J ends were trimmed by 3 bases and 3 bases, with 8 bases remaining between them. Per the germline V gene, CDR1 is LNHDA and CDR2 is SQIVND (reference sequence). The CDR3 is made up of 13 amino acids. The CDR3 here is CASSMSGYYGYTF. The DNA of the CDR3 is TGTGCCAGTAGTATGTCAGGTTACTATGGCTACACCTTC.

The V and J genes are TRBV11-3 and TRBJ1-4; D not certain. Trimming removed 5 bases from V and 7 bases from J, with 8 bases in between. Germline V lookup: CDR1 SGHNT, CDR2 YENEEA. The CDR3 runs 12 residues. Written as DNA, the CDR3 is TGTGCCAGCAGCCTAACGAGTGAAAAACTGTTTTTT. Protein sequence: CASSLTSEKLFF.

This sequence joins TRBV2 and TRBJ2-7; unclear D gene. The CDR3 totals 11 residues. Germline assignment: CDR1 SNHLY and CDR2 FYNNEI. Between the trimmed V and J ends, which lost 2 bases and 3 bases, there was a span of 2 bases. CDR3 sequence reads: CASSEIYEQYF. For the CDR3, the DNA is TGTGCCAGCAGTGAAATCTACGAGCAGTACTTC.

The rearrangement links TRBV7-9 to TRBJ2-7; 7 bases agree with TRBD1. CDR3 length equals 17 residues. Germline V CDR1 and CDR2: SEHNR, FQNEAQ (reference sequence). The V and J ends lost 5 bases and 2 bases, in that order; junction bases with no gene match: 15. The CDR3 sequence is CASSPDRVQGSPYEQYF. CDR3 in DNA: TGTGCCAGCAGCCCCGACAGGGTGCAGGGTTCCCCCTACGAGCAGTACTTC.

This rearrangement joins TRBV12-3 or TRBV12-4 to TRBJ2-7; D possibly corresponds to TRBD1 (6 bases). CDR3 length equals 11 residues. Trimming removed 8 bases from V and 5 bases from J, with 10 bases in between. CDR3 residues: CASQQGDEQYF. DNA of the CDR3: TGTGCCAGCCAACAGGGAGACGAGCAGTACTTC.

The chain has TRBV5-4 and TRBJ1-2; possibly TRBD1 for D (6 bases). The germline gives CDR1 SGHNT, CDR2 YYREEE (reference sequence). Deletions cut 3 bases from V and 6 bases from J, with 15 bases between. The CDR3 extends over 14 amino acids. The CDR3 protein is CASSSNLGADGYTF. The CDR3 DNA follows: TGTGCCAGCAGCTCAAATCTGGGGGCGGATGGCTACACCTTC.

V usage is TRBV25-1 and J usage is TRBJ1-2; no firm D call. Trimming stripped 3 bases from V and 8 bases from J, with 16 bases between. CDR3 length: 14 residues. In germline, CDR1 is MGHDK, CDR2 SYGVNS. The CDR3 here is CASSDIGSTNGYTF. For the CDR3, the DNA is TGTGCCAGCAGTGATATTGGCAGTACTAACGGCTACACCTTC.

Details on this clone: Germline and junction disagree at one end, which may indicate a read error. The chain couples TRBV6-1 to TRBJ2-1; 7 bases are a match to TRBD1. CDR3 length: 13 amino acids. Germline V gene data show CDR1 as MNHNS and CDR2 as SASEGT. CDR3: CASSEDPGTAPIF. CDR3 nucleotides: TGTGCCAGCAGTGAAGATCCCGGGACAGCTCCAATCTTC.

V usage is TRBV7-9 and J usage is TRBJ1-2; no clear D gene. V lost 8 bases and J 8 bases, leaving 12 bases between the germline ends. Looked up from germline, CDR1 is SEHNR and CDR2 is FQNEAQ (reference sequence). The CDR3 has 11 amino acids. The CDR3 region has the DNA TGTGCCAGCGCTAAAGAGATCGGCTACACCTTC. This translates into CASAKEIGYTF.

The rearrangement links TRBV21-1 to TRBJ2-7; TRBD2 is the table's D call, not checked against the DNA. TRBV21-1 is marked as a pseudogene. The CDR3 totals 20 residues. The CDR3 DNA is TGTGCCAGCAGCGACTACCTCCGGGGGGCGGGAGGGCCGGTAAGCTACGAGCAGTACTTC. Residues: CASSDYLRGAGGPVSYEQYF.

The chain combines TRBV6-1 with TRBJ1-1; D is ambiguous. Trimming took 3 bases from V and 1 from J, leaving 18 bases between them. The CDR3 loop spans 17 amino acids. From germline, CDR1 is MNHNS and CDR2 SASEGT. The CDR3 nucleotides are TGTGCCAGCAGTGATAGGCCTTTGCGGGGTAAGAACACTGAAGCTTTCTTT. This encodes CASSDRPLRGKNTEAFF.

This chain links TRBV11-1 with TRBJ1-2, with D unresolved. The CDR3 has 16 amino acids. The germline V gene encodes CDR1 SGHAT and CDR2 FQDESV (reference sequence). V gave up 1 base and J gave up 5 bases, with 17 bases separating them. The CDR3 is CASSLGRLQNRYGYTF. CDR3 DNA: TGTGCCAGCAGCTTAGGCAGACTGCAAAATCGTTATGGCTACACCTTC.

This clone is a singleton in its sample. This chain uses TRBV5-6 with TRBJ2-7; tentative D call: TRBD2 (5 bases). V lost 3 bases, J lost 7 bases, and 17 bases lay in between. CDR1 and CDR2 from the germline V gene are SGHDT and YYEEEE. The CDR3 extends over 14 amino acids. CDR3 sequence: CASSWNGESSEQYF. The CDR3, as DNA: TGTGCCAGCAGCTGGAACGGGGAGTCGAGTGAGCAGTACTTC.

The chain combines TRBV18 with TRBJ1-1, with TRBD1 identical over 8 bases. The V and J ends lost 4 bases and 3 bases, in that order; junction bases with no gene match: 10. This CDR3 is built from 16 residues. Germline loops: CDR1 KGHSH, CDR2 LQKENI. CDR3: CASSLGQGPFYTEAFF. In DNA form, the CDR3 reads TGTGCCAGCTCACTAGGACAGGGACCTTTCTACACTGAAGCTTTCTTT.

The chain uses TRBV19 and TRBJ2-7, with 8 nucleotides matching TRBD2. Germline CDR1 is LNHDA and CDR2 is SQIVND (reference sequence). Unmatched junction bases numbered 8, after V lost 6 bases and J lost 4 bases. The CDR3 is made up of 14 amino acids. DNA for the CDR3: TGTGCCAGTAGATTCAGCGGGAGTGATTACGAGCAGTACTTC. This codes for CASRFSGSDYEQYF.

This chain connects TRBV5-4 to TRBJ1-1; D may be TRBD1 (5 bases). Germline lookup yields CDR1 SGHNT and CDR2 YYREEE (reference sequence). V was clipped by 2 bases and J by 2 bases, with 10 bases between them. This CDR3 comprises 14 residues. CDR3 DNA: TGTGCCAGCAGCTTCATCGGGGGAAACACTGAAGCTTTCTTT. Translation gives CASSFIGGNTEAFF.

The V call is TRBV4-1, the J call TRBJ1-1, with a possible D match to TRBD1 (5 bases). This CDR3 has 15 residues. The germline V gene encodes CDR1 MGHRA and CDR2 YSYEKL. Between the trimmed V and J ends, which lost 1 base and 1 base, there was a span of 10 bases. CDR3 sequence: CASSQVTQANTEAFF. Written as DNA, the CDR3 is TGCGCCAGCAGCCAAGTTACACAGGCGAACACTGAAGCTTTCTTT.

The genes are TRBV19 and TRBJ1-2, with no clear D. CDR1 and CDR2 from the germline V gene are LNHDA and SQIVND (reference sequence). The CDR3 is 14 residues long. Trimming pared 5 bases from V and 4 bases from J, leaving 14 bases between. This chain's CDR3 is CASSPRRGIYGYTF. The CDR3 nucleotides read TGTGCCAGTAGTCCCCGGAGAGGAATCTATGGCTACACCTTC.

This rearrangement joins TRBV5-5 to TRBJ2-3; 13 bases match TRBD2. Germline lookup yields CDR1 SGHKS and CDR2 YYEKEE (reference sequence). Germline trimming cut 4 bases from V and 2 bases from J; bases unmatched to any gene: 10. There are 18 residues in the CDR3. In nucleotides, the CDR3 is TGTGCCAGCAGCCACGAAGTACTAGCGGGAGGGCCCACAGATACGCAGTATTTT. Its translation: CASSHEVLAGGPTDTQYF.

V gene TRBV9 combines with J gene TRBJ2-3; D remains unclear. Deletions cut 2 bases from V and 2 bases from J, with 18 bases between. Germline CDR1 and CDR2: SGDLS and YYNGEE. CDR3 length: 17 amino acids. The CDR3 coding sequence is TGTGCCAGCAGCGTCGAGATGGGGTATAGGGACACAGATACGCAGTATTTT. Translation gives CASSVEMGYRDTDTQYF.

V is TRBV6-5 and J is TRBJ2-1; D gene uncertain. Germline CDR1 and CDR2: MNHEY and SVGAGI. The length of the CDR3 is 14 residues. V gave up 2 bases and J gave up 0 bases, with 5 bases separating them. DNA for the CDR3: TGTGCCAGCAGTTACCCCGGCTCCTACAATGAGCAGTTCTTC. Its protein product is CASSYPGSYNEQFF.

The chain links TRBV5-4 to TRBJ2-2; 9 bases align to TRBD2. Germline assignment: CDR1 SGHNT and CDR2 YYREEE (reference sequence). The CDR3 covers 17 residues. Trimming took 4 bases from V and 0 from J; bases not matched to a gene: 7. The CDR3 nucleotides are TGTGCCAGCAGCCCTGGGACTAGCCAAGCGAACACCGGGGAGCTGTTTTTT. Encoded protein: CASSPGTSQANTGELFF.

The table lists this clone with a count of one. The rearrangement joins TRBV12-3 or TRBV12-4 to TRBJ2-7; no definite D call. The CDR3 sequence is 13 residues long. V lost 5 bases and J 5 bases, leaving 13 bases between the germline ends. CDR3 loop: CASSPRGRDEQYF. CDR3 nucleotides: TGTGCCAGCAGTCCGCGAGGCCGGGACGAGCAGTACTTC.

The chain uses TRBV18 and TRBJ1-2, with 7 bases fitting TRBD1. The junction had 7 bases not matched to a gene; V was cut back by 1 base and J by 2 bases. CDR3 length equals 16 residues. Looked up from germline, CDR1 is KGHSH and CDR2 is LQKENI. DNA for the CDR3: TGTGCCAGCTCACCACAGCAAAGGGACAGCAACTATGGCTACACCTTC. Its translation is CASSPQQRDSNYGYTF.

This chain joins TRBV29-1 and TRBJ2-1, with TRBD2 matching 7 bases. Germline CDR1 reads SQVTM; CDR2 reads ANQGSEA. The CDR3 totals 15 residues. The CDR3 region has the DNA TGCAGTCAAACTCGGGGGGACTACTCTTACAATGAGCAGTTCTTC. Encoded protein: CSQTRGDYSYNEQFF.

The rearrangement uses TRBV2 and TRBJ2-5; a weak D match, TRBD2 (5 bases). In germline, CDR1 is SNHLY, CDR2 FYNNEI. The ends were cut back, 3 bases at V and 4 bases at J, with 9 bases in the middle. The CDR3 consists of 13 residues. CDR3 residues: CASSDGDPETQYF. For the CDR3, the DNA is TGTGCCAGCAGTGACGGGGATCCAGAGACCCAGTACTTC. Full variable domain (remainder filled in from reference TRBV2 and TRBJ2-5): EPEVTQTPSHQVTQMGQEVILRCVPISNHLYFYWYRQILGQKVEFLVSFYNNEISEKSEIFDDQFSVERPDGSNFTLKIRSTKLEDSAMYFCASSDGDPETQYFGPGTRLLVL.

This chain connects TRBV19 to TRBJ2-5, with a tentative D call TRBD2 (6 bases). The CDR3 is made up of 15 amino acids. From germline, CDR1 is LNHDA and CDR2 SQIVND (reference sequence). Trimming took off 1 base at V and 3 bases at J, with 12 bases between the two ends. The CDR3 DNA reads as TGTGCCAGTAGTATAGGAGTAGCGGATAAAGAGACCCAGTACTTC. It specifies CASSIGVADKETQYF.

The chain has TRBV7-6 and TRBJ1-1; no reliable D call. Trimming took 2 bases from V and 8 from J, leaving 12 bases between them. Looked up from germline, CDR1 is SGHVS and CDR2 is FNYEAQ. The CDR3 sequence is 13 residues long. The CDR3 sequence: CASSLSMELEAFF. CDR3 in DNA: TGTGCCAGCAGCTTAAGTATGGAGTTAGAAGCTTTCTTT. Full variable domain (rest looked up from reference TRBV7-6 and TRBJ1-1): GAGVSQSPRYKVTKRGQDVALRCDPISGHVSLYWYRQALGQGPEFLTYFNYEAQQDKSGLPNDRFSAERPEGSISTLTIQRTEQRDSAMYRCASSLSMELEAFFGQGTRLTVV.